Following are 9 T cell receptor beta chains from one sample sequenced in a study of blood T cell repertoires in COVID-19. TCRdb's table, derived via immunoSEQ multiplex PCR, lists solely in-frame clones and lacks some. This table has some 150,000 clones, 70% to 80% appearing once. Sequences were obtained from peripheral blood. The receptor source for this set is a woman in her fifties or sixties with active or convalescent COVID-19.

The V call is TRBV4-3, the J call TRBJ1-1, with D tentatively TRBD1 (6 bases). The germline gives CDR1 LGHNA, CDR2 YSLEER. The CDR3 has 15 amino acids. The V end was cut by 4 bases, the J end by 0 bases, with 12 bases between. CDR3 protein: CASSPGTLLNTEAFF. The DNA of the CDR3 is TGCGCCAGCAGCCCCGGGACACTTTTGAACACTGAAGCTTTCTTT.

The chain combines TRBV7-2 with TRBJ2-7, with D hard to call. V lost 3 bases to trimming and J lost 0 bases, with 9 bases between them. Germline CDR1 is SGHTA and CDR2 is FQGNSA. This CDR3 is 14 amino acids long. In DNA form, the CDR3 reads TGTGCCAGCAGCTTTGCCTCGGGCTCCTACGAGCAGTACTTC. Protein: CASSFASGSYEQYF.

The chain employs TRBV24-1 and TRBJ2-1; 14 bases match TRBD2. Per the germline V gene, CDR1 is KGHDR and CDR2 is SFDVKD. Unmatched junction bases numbered 13, after V lost 4 bases and J lost 15 bases. The CDR3 contains 16 residues. This chain's CDR3 is CATSDHGLAGGHPLFF. DNA of the CDR3: TGTGCCACCAGTGACCATGGACTAGCGGGAGGCCACCCGCTGTTCTTC.

This clone was counted a single time. This rearrangement joins TRBV7-9 to TRBJ2-5; TRBD1 agrees at 7 bases. This CDR3 is built from 14 residues. V lost 5 bases, J lost 5 bases, and 8 bases stayed unmatched. CDR1 and CDR2 from the germline V gene are SEHNR and FQNEAQ (reference sequence). CDR3 bases: TGTGCCAGCAGCCTCCGACAGGGATTGGAGACCCAGTACTTC. Translation gives CASSLRQGLETQYF.

This clone has a handful of counts. The rearrangement links TRBV6-6 to TRBJ1-1; D is unclear. The germline V gene has CDR1 MNHNY and CDR2 SVGAGI (reference sequence). The CDR3 runs to 13 residues. Trimming took 2 bases from V and 8 from J, leaving 12 bases between them. The CDR3: CASSYTRSPEAFF. The CDR3 DNA reads as TGTGCCAGCAGTTACACCCGGAGTCCGGAAGCTTTCTTT.

V and J are TRBV6-6 and TRBJ2-1, with D maybe TRBD1 (6 bases). The CDR3 is 13 residues long. With 7 bases removed from V and 16 bases from J, the gap between germline ends came to 23 bases. Germline-derived CDR1 and CDR2 are MNHNY and SVGAGI (reference sequence). The CDR3 DNA reads TGTGCCAGCAACCCACAGGGTCTGGAGTCGATTTTCTTC. As protein: CASNPQGLESIFF.

The chain carries TRBV2 and TRBJ2-7, with D possibly matching TRBD2 (5 bases). V was pared by 6 bases and J by 3 bases, with 12 bases between. CDR1 SNHLY and CDR2 FYNNEI come from the germline V gene. CDR3 length: 13 amino acids. CDR3 nucleotide sequence: TGTGCCAGCAGATTACAACGGGACTACGAGCAGTACTTC. Its protein product is CASRLQRDYEQYF.

The rearrangement joins TRBV11-2 to TRBJ2-3, with TRBD2 identical over 12 bases. The CDR3 contains 16 residues. Looked up from germline, CDR1 is SGHAT and CDR2 is FQNNGV. Unmatched junction bases numbered 7, after V lost 5 bases and J lost 4 bases. This chain's CDR3 is CASSRRLAGGADTQYF. CDR3 nucleotide sequence: TGTGCCAGCAGCCGCCGGCTAGCGGGGGGGGCAGATACGCAGTATTTT.

V is TRBV7-8 and J is TRBJ1-6, with unresolved D. V dropped 1 base and J dropped 0 bases, with 10 bases sitting between them. CDR3 length: 17 residues. Germline V gene lookup returns CDR1 SGHVS and CDR2 FQNEAQ. In DNA form, the CDR3 reads TGTGCCAGCAGCTTAGTTCGCCCGAGCTCCTATAATTCACCCCTCCACTTT. Its translation: CASSLVRPSSYNSPLHF.